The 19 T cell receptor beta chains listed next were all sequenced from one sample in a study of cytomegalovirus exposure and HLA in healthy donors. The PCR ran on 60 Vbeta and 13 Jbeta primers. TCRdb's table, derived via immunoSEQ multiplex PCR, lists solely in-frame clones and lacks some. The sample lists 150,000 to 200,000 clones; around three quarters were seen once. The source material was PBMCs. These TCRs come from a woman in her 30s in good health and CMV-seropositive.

In nucleotides, the CDR3 is TGTGCCAGCAGCGTAGATGACAGGAATTCACCCCTCCACTTT. Its protein is CASSVDDRNSPLHF. V usage is TRBV9 and J usage is TRBJ1-6, with D tentatively TRBD1 (6 bases). Deletions cut 0 bases from V and 7 bases from J, with 8 bases between. Germline CDR1 reads SGDLS; CDR2 reads YYNGEE. The CDR3 contains 14 residues.

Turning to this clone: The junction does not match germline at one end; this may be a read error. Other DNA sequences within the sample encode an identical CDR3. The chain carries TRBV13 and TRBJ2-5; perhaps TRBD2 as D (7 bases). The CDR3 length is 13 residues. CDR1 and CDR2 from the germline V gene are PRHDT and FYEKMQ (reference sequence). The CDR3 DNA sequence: TGTGCCAGCAGTCTAGGGGGGGGAGAGACTCAGTACTTC. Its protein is CASSLGGGETQYF.

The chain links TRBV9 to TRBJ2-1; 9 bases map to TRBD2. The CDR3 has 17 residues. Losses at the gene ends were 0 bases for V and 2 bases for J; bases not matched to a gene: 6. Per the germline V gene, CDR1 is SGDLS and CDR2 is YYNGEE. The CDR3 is CASSVGDSGGPYNEQFF. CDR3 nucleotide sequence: TGTGCCAGCAGCGTAGGGGATAGCGGGGGTCCCTACAATGAGCAGTTCTTC.

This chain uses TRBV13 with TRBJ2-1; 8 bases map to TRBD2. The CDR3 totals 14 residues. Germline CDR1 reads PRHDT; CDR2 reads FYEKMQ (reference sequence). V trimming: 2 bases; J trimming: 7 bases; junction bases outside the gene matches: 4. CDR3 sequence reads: CASSLSGGWNEQFF. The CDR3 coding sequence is TGTGCCAGCAGCTTATCGGGGGGGTGGAATGAGCAGTTCTTC.

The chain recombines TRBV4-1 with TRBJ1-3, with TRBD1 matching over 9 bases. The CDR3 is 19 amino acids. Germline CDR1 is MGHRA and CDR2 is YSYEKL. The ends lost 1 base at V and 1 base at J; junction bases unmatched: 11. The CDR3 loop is CASSQGQGVFRVSGNTIYF. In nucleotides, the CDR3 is TGCGCCAGCAGCCAAGGACAGGGGGTTTTTAGAGTATCTGGAAACACCATATATTTT.

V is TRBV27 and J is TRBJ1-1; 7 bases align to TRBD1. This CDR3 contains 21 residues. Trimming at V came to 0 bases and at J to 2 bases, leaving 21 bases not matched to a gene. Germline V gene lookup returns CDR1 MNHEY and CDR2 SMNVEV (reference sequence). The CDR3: CASSLSILRLEGALINTEAFF. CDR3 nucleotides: TGTGCCAGCAGTTTATCGATCCTACGGCTGGAGGGGGCGCTTATTAACACTGAAGCTTTCTTT.

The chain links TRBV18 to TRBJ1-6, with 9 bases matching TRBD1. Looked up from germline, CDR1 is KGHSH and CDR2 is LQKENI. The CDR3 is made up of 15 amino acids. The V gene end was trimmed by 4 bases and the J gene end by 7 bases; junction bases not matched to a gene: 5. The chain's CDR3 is CASSLGTGTNSPLHF. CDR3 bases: TGTGCCAGCTCACTTGGGACAGGGACGAATTCACCCCTCCACTTT. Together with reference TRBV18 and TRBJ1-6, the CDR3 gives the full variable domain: NAGVMQNPRHLVRRRGQEARLRCSPMKGHSHVYWYRQLPEEGLKFMVYLQKENIIDESGMPKERFSAEFPKEGPSILRIQQVVRGDSAAYFCASSLGTGTNSPLHFGNGTRLTVT.

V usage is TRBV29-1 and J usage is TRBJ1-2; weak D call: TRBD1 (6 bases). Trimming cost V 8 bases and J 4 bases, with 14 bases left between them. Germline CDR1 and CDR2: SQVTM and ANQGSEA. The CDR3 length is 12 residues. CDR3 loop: CSSRQVLYGYTF. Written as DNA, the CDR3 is TGCAGCTCCAGACAGGTCCTCTATGGCTACACCTTC.

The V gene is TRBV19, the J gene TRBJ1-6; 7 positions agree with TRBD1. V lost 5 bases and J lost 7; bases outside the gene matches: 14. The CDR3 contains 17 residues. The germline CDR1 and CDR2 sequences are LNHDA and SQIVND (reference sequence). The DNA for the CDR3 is TGTGCCAGTAGTCTACGGGACAGCACACCAAAGAATTCACCCCTCCACTTT. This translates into CASSLRDSTPKNSPLHF.

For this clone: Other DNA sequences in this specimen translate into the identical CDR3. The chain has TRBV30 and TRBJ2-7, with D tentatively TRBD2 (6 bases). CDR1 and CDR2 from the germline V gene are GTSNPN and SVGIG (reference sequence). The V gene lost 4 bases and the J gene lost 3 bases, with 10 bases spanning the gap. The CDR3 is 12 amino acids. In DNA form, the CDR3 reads TGTGCCTGGACGGTGCGGGGCTACGAGCAGTACTTC. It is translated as CAWTVRGYEQYF.

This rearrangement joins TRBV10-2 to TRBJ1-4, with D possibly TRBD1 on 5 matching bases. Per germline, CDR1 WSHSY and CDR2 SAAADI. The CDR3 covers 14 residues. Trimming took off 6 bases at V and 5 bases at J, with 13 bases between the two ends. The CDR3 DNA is TGCGCCAGCAGGACTCAGGGTTTAAATGAAAAACTGTTTTTT. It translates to CASRTQGLNEKLFF.

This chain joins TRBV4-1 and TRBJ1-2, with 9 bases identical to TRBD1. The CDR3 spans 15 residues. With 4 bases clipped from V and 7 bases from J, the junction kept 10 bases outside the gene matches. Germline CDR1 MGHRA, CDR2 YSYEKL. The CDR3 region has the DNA TGCGCCAGCAGCCCCCGGACAGGGGAGCTCTCTGGCTACACCTTC. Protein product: CASSPRTGELSGYTF.

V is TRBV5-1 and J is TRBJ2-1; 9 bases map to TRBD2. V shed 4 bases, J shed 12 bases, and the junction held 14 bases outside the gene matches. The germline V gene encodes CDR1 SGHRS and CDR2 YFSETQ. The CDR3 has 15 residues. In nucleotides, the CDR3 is TGCGCCAGCAGCGACTCTAGCGGGGTATCCGGTGGGCAGTTCTTC. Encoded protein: CASSDSSGVSGGQFF.

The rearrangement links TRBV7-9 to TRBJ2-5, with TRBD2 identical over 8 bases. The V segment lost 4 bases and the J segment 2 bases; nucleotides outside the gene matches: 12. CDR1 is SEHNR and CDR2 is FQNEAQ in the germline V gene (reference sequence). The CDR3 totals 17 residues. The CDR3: CASSWGPRGGGQETQYF. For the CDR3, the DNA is TGTGCCAGCAGCTGGGGACCACGGGGGGGAGGGCAAGAGACCCAGTACTTC.

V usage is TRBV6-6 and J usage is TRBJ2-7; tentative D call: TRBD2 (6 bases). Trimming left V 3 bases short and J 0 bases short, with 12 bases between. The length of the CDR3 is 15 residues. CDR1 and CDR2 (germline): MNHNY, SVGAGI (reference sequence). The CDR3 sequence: CASSYLSGGSYEQYF. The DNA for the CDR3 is TGTGCCAGCAGTTATTTATCCGGGGGCTCCTACGAGCAGTACTTC.

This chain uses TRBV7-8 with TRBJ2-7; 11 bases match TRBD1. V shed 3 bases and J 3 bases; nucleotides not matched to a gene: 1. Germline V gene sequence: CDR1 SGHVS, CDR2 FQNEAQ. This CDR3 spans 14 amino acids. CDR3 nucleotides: TGTGCCAGCAGCTTTGGGACAGGGGGCTACGAGCAGTACTTC. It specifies CASSFGTGGYEQYF.

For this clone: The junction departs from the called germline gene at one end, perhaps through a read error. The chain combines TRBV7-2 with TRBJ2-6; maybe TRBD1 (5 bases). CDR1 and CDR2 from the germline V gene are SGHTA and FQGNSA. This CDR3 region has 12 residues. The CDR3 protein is CASRSGANGLTF. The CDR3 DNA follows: TGTGCCAGCAGATCTGGGGCCAACGGCCTGACTTTC.

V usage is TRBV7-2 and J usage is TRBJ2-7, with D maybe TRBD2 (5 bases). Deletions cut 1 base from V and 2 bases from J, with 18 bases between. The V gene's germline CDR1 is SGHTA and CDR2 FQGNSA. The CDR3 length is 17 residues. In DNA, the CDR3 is TGTGCCAGCAGCTTAGTAGGAGGCCAAGGTAACGCCTACGAGCAGTACTTC. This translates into CASSLVGGQGNAYEQYF.

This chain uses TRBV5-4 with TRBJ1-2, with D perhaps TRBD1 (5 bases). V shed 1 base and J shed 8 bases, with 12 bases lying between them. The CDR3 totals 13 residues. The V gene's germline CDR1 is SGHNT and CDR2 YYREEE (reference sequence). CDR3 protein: CASSLNQGWGYTF. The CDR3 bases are TGTGCCAGCAGCTTGAACCAGGGATGGGGCTACACCTTC.